The 2 T cell receptor beta chains below were found in one sample sequenced in a study of T cells after yellow fever vaccination. TCRdb passed the 5' RACE reads through MiXCR, listing each CDR3 protein once. The sample consists of just under 600,000 distinct CDR3 sequences, approximately 13% of them appearing once. The starting material was PBMCs, obtained on the day of the yellow fever booster vaccination. The receptors were sampled from a man younger than 45 who received the YFV17D yellow fever vaccine.

This chain links TRBV6-1 with TRBJ2-3, with 9 bases matching TRBD1. V trimming: 7 bases; J trimming: 5 bases; junction bases outside the gene matches: 10. This CDR3 spans 15 amino acids. CDR1 is MNHNS and CDR2 is SASEGT in the germline V gene. Here the CDR3 reads CASKEQGATGDTQYF. In DNA form, the CDR3 reads TGTGCCAGCAAGGAACAGGGGGCAACGGGAGATACGCAGTATTTT.

This clonotype was seen only a few times. The chain couples TRBV27 to TRBJ2-7, with a possible D match to TRBD1 (9 bases). The CDR3 has 15 amino acids. Trimming removed 8 bases at V and 3 bases at J, with 20 bases between. Germline CDR1 is MNHEY and CDR2 is SMNVEV (reference sequence). As DNA, the CDR3 is TGTGCCAGCGCCTTCGGGAGGGGACAGGGCTACGAGCAGTACTTC. Translated: CASAFGRGQGYEQYF.